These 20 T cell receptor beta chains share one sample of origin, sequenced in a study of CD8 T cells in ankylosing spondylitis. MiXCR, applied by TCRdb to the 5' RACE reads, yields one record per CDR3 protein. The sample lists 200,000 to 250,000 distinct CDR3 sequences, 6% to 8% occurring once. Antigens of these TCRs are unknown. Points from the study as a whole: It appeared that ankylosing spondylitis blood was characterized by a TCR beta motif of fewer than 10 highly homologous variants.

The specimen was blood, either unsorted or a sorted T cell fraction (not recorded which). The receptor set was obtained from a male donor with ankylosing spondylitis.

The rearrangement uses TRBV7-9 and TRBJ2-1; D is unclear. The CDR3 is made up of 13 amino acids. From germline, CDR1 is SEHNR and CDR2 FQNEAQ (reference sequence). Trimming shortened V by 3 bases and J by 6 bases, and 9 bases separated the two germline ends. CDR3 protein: CASSLGGTNEQFF. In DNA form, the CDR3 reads TGTGCCAGCAGCTTGGGCGGAACCAATGAGCAGTTCTTC.

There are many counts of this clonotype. The CDR3 nucleotides read TGTGCCAGCAGTGGAGCGGGATCCTACGAGCAGTACTTC. This codes for CASSGAGSYEQYF. V gene TRBV27 combines with J gene TRBJ2-7, with 7 bases aligning to TRBD2. The germline gives CDR1 MNHEY, CDR2 SMNVEV (reference sequence). The CDR3 covers 13 residues. Trimming took 5 bases from V and 1 from J; bases not matched to a gene: 2.

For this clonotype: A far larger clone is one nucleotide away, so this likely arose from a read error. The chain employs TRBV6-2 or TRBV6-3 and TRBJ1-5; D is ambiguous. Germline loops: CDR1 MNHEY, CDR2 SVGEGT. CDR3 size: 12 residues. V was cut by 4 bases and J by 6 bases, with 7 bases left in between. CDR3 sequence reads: CASSCWGQPQHF. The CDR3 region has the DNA TGTGCCAGCAGTTGCTGGGGTCAGCCCCAGCATTTT.

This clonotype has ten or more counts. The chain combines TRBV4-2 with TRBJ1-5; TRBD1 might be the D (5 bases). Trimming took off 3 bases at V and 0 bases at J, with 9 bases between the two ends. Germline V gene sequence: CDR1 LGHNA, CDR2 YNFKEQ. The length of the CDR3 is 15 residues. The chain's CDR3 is CASSQTVSSNQPQHF. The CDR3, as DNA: TGTGCCAGCAGCCAGACAGTATCTAGCAATCAGCCCCAGCATTTT.

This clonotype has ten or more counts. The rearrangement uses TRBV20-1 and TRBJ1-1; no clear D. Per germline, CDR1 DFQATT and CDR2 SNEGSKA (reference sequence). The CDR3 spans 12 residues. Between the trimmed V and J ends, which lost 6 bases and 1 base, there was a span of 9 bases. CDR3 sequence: CSATDGNTEAFF. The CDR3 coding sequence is TGCAGTGCAACGGACGGGAACACTGAAGCTTTCTTT.

DNA for the CDR3: TGTGCCTGGAGTGTACGAGGGACAGGGCTTCAAGAGACCCAGTACTTC. It yields the protein CAWSVRGTGLQETQYF. The chain has TRBV30 and TRBJ2-5; 9 bases are shared with TRBD1. Germline loops: CDR1 GTSNPN, CDR2 SVGIG (reference sequence). The CDR3 has 16 residues. J gave up 2 bases and V 0 bases, and 7 bases lay outside the gene matches.

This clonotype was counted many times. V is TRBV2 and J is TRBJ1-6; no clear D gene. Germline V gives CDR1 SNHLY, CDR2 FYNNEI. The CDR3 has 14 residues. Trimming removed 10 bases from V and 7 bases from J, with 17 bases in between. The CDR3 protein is CATEDGQANSPLHF. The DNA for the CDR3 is TGTGCCACCGAAGACGGGCAGGCAAATTCACCCCTCCACTTT.

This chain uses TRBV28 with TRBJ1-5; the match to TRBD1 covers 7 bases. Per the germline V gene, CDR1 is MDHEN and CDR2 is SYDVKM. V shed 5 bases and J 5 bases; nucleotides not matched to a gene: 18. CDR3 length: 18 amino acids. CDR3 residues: CASSPRGQPKINYQPQHF. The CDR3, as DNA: TGTGCCAGCAGTCCCCGGGGACAGCCAAAAATAAACTATCAGCCCCAGCATTTT.

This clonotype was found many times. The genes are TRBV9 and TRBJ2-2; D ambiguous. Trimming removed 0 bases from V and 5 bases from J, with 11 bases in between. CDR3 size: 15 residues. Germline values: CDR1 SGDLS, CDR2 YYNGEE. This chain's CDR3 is CASSVGLSWTGELFF. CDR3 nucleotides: TGTGCCAGCAGCGTAGGTCTCAGTTGGACCGGGGAGCTGTTTTTT.

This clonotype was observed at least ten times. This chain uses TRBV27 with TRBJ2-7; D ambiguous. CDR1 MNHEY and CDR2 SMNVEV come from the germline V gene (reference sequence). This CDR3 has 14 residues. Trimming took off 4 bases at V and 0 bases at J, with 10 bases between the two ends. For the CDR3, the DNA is TGTGCCAGCAGTTCCCTACCCCTCTCCTACGAGCAGTACTTC. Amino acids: CASSSLPLSYEQYF.

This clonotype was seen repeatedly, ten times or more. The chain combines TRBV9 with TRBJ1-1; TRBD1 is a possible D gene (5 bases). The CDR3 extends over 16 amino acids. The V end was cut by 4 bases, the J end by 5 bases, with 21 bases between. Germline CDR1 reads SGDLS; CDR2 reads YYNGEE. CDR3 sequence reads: CASSPGVAGKLTEAFF. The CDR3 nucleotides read TGTGCCAGCAGCCCGGGTGTGGCAGGGAAGTTGACTGAAGCTTTCTTT.

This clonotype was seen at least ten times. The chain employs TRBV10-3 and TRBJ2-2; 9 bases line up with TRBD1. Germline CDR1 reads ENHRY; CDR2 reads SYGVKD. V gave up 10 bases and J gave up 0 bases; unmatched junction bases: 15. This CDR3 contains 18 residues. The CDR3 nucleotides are TGTGCCACGCCCCGGGACAGGGCTTTTTCTGCGAACACCGGGGAGCTGTTTTTT. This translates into CATPRDRAFSANTGELFF.

The CDR3 region is CSARDPASGRTDTQYF. The DNA of the CDR3 is TGCAGTGCTAGAGATCCCGCTAGCGGGAGAACAGATACGCAGTATTTT. The chain recombines TRBV20-1 with TRBJ2-3; 10 bases map to TRBD2. The junction had 6 bases not matched to a gene; V was cut back by 0 bases and J by 3 bases. Germline lookup yields CDR1 DFQATT and CDR2 SNEGSKA (reference sequence). The CDR3 contains 16 residues.

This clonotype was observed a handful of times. The CDR3 region has the DNA TGTGCCAGCAGTTCCCCTCGGGGGGGCTACACCTTC. It encodes CASSSPRGGYTF. The V gene is TRBV6-5, the J gene TRBJ1-2, with D possibly matching TRBD1 (5 bases). The CDR3 totals 12 residues. V lost 4 bases and J 8 bases, leaving 11 bases between the germline ends. Germline CDR1 is MNHEY and CDR2 is SVGAGI.

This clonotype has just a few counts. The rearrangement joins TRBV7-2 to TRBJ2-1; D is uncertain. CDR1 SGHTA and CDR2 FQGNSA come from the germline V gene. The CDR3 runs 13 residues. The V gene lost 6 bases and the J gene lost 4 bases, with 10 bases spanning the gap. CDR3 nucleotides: TGTGCCAGCAGTTATGGACCGTACAATGAGCAGTTCTTC. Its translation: CASSYGPYNEQFF.

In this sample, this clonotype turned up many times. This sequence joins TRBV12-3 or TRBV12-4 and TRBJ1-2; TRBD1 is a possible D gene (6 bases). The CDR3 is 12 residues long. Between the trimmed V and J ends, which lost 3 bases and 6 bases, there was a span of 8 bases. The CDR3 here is CASSLGADGYTF. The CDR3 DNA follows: TGTGCCAGCAGTTTGGGGGCTGATGGCTACACCTTC.

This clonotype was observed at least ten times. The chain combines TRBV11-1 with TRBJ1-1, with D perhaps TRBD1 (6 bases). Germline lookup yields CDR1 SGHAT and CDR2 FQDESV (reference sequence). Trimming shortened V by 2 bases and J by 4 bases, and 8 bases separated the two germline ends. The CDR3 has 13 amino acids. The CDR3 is CASSLRDTTEAFF. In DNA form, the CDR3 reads TGTGCCAGCAGCTTAAGGGACACCACTGAAGCTTTCTTT.

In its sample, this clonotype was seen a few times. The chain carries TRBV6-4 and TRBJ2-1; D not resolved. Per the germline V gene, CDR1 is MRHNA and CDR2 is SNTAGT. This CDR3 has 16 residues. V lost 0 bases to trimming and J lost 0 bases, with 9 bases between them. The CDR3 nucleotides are TGTGCCAGCAGTGACTCAGTGAGAAGCTCCTACAATGAGCAGTTCTTC. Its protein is CASSDSVRSSYNEQFF.

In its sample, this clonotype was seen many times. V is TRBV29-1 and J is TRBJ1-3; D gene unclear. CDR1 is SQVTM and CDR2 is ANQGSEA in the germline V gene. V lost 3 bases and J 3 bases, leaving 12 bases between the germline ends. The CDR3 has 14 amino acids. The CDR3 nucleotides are TGCAGCGTTGATGTGGGAATCGGTGGAAACACCATATATTTT. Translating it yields CSVDVGIGGNTIYF.

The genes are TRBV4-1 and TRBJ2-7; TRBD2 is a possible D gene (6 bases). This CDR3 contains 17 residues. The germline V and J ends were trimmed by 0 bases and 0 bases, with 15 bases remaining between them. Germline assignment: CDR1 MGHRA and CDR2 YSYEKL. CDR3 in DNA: TGCGCCAGCAGCCAAGATCGGCTGCTAGCGTACTCCTACGAGCAGTACTTC. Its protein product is CASSQDRLLAYSYEQYF.